The 3 T cell receptor beta chains below all came from one sample that was sequenced in a study of blood T cell repertoires in COVID-19. Sequencing was performed with immunoSEQ multiplex PCR; in TCRdb, only in-frame clones are kept and a portion is missing. The sample records about 100,000 clones, roughly 90% being singletons. Material for sequencing was peripheral blood. These receptors all come from a man aged 30 to 45 in a cohort sampled during active COVID-19.

This chain links TRBV4-3 with TRBJ2-1, with 7 bases lining up with TRBD2. The germline V gene encodes CDR1 LGHNA and CDR2 YSLEER. The CDR3 sequence is 17 residues long. V trimming: 0 bases; J trimming: 1 base; junction bases outside the gene matches: 6. CDR3 sequence: CASSQEQAGLSYNEQFF. The CDR3 nucleotides are TGCGCCAGCAGCCAAGAACAAGCGGGGTTATCCTACAATGAGCAGTTCTTC.

This clone was picked up a small number of times. This CDR3 reads CAWSVHTPGELFF. The DNA for the CDR3 is TGTGCCTGGAGTGTACATACACCCGGGGAGCTGTTTTTT. The chain combines TRBV30 with TRBJ2-2, with D unclear. The V end was cut by 0 bases, the J end by 6 bases, with 8 bases between. Germline values: CDR1 GTSNPN, CDR2 SVGIG (reference sequence). The length of the CDR3 is 13 residues.

This chain connects TRBV9 to TRBJ2-1; 10 nucleotides agree with TRBD2. This CDR3 is 15 amino acids long. Unmatched junction bases numbered 4, after V lost 2 bases and J lost 5 bases. The germline V gene encodes CDR1 SGDLS and CDR2 YYNGEE. The CDR3 protein is CASSVASGGDNEQFF. CDR3 DNA: TGTGCCAGCAGCGTGGCCAGCGGGGGGGACAATGAGCAGTTCTTC.